This T cell receptor beta chain was sequenced for a study of response to subunit inactivated influenza vaccine. CDR1 and CDR2 (germline): SGHDT, YYEEEE. This CDR3 has 14 residues. Deletions cut 4 bases from V and 2 bases from J, with 10 bases between. A single record per CDR3 protein comes from TCRdb applying MiXCR to the RT-PCR reads. The data contain about 500,000 distinct CDR3 sequences, about 17% of them singletons. Study-wide results and limits: The authors put forward the suggestion that each seasonal influenza vaccination may bring in only a limited number of new T cells.

This clonotype came up many times. Its antigen is unknown. Specimen: CD4+ T cells sorted from PBMCs, collected 23 to 25 months after vaccination. This rearrangement joins TRBV5-6 to TRBJ1-5; D gene uncertain. This TCR came from a man aged 45 to 75 who received an inactivated influenza vaccine. The CDR3 sequence is CASSRGQGNQPQHF. In DNA form, the CDR3 reads TGTGCCAGCAGCCGAGGTCAGGGCAATCAGCCCCAGCATTTT.